This T cell receptor (beta chain) was captured by sequencing in a study of regulatory T cells in long-lasting Graves disease. Overall study: Graves' cases, newly diagnosed, had used antithyroid drugs under 3 months.

This CDR3 region has 15 residues. Germline V lookup: CDR1 LNHDA, CDR2 SQIVND (reference sequence). Trimming at V came to 6 bases and at J to 10 bases, leaving 12 bases not matched to a gene. Study conclusions and caveats: More public clonotypes were shared by persistent patients (about 3,000) than by new patients (around 990).

Building the TCR beta libraries relied on iRepertoire HTBI primers, and CDR3 regions underwent Arm-PCR. TCRdb re-analysed the multiplex PCR reads in MiXCR, keeping a single row per CDR3 protein. The table records over 200,000 distinct CDR3 sequences, about 17% of them present only once. Specified time point: newly diagnosed GD, antithyroid drugs for less than 3 months. From RNA extracted from PBMCs, the TCR library was made. Diagnosing Graves' disease relied on the American Thyroid Association guidelines. This clonotype was counted at least ten times. Its antigen is still unknown. The source was peripheral blood mononuclear cells (PBMCs), collected at new diagnosis, from a patient treated with antithyroid drugs. The TCR originated in a female donor with Graves disease. The rearrangement uses TRBV19 and TRBJ1-6; 7 bases match TRBD1. CDR3 region: CASRTRQGADSPLHF. CDR3 nucleotides: TGTGCCAGTAGGACTCGACAGGGAGCTGACTCACCCCTCCACTTT. Drawing the rest from reference TRBV19 and TRBJ1-6, the complete variable domain is DGGITQSPKYLFRKEGQNVTLSCEQNLNHDAMYWYRQDPGQGLRLIYYSQIVNDFQKGDIAEGYSVSREKKESFPLTVTSAQKNPTAFYLCASRTRQGADSPLHFGNGTRLTVT.